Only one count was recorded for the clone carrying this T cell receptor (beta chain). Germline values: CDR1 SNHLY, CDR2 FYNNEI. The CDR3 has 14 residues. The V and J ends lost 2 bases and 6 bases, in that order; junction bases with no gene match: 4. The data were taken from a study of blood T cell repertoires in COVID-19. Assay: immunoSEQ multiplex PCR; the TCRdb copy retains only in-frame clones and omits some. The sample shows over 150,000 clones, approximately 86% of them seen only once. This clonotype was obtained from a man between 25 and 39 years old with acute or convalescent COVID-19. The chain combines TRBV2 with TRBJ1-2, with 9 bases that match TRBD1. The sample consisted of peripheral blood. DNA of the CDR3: TGTGCCAGCAGTGAACCGGGGACAGGGAATGGCTACACCTTC. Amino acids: CASSEPGTGNGYTF.